The entry that follows covers one TCR beta chain sequence. This sample is drawn from a study of shared clonotypes between healthy human individuals. At the level of the study: Donors consisted of a couple of women and three men between 18 and 49.

As handled by the study authors: Junction-only sequences produced by ImmunoSEQ had no quality scores, so filtering differed. Clones were sequenced by immunoSEQ multiplex PCR, and TCRdb holds only the in-frame ones, with some missing. The V and J calls and the clone size are those of that table, but D and trimming were determined from the DNA. Here the sample spans more than 450,000 clones, 60% to 85% being singletons. Each unsorted sample relied on about 94 million PBMCs as its source of genomic DNA. The V gene's germline CDR1 is LNHDA and CDR2 SQIVND (reference sequence). There are 14 residues in the CDR3. The germline V and J ends were trimmed by 1 base and 1 base, with 8 bases remaining between them.

Sequenced input: PBMCs. This rearrangement joins TRBV19 to TRBJ2-7, with a tentative D call TRBD1 (5 bases). This receptor was taken from a woman aged 35 to 49 in good health. Some clones in this sample may be carry-over from other donors' samples. The CDR3 nucleotides read TGTGCCAGTAGTATAGTCCAGGGATCCTACGAGCAGTACTTC. Its protein is CASSIVQGSYEQYF.